This T cell receptor (beta chain) was captured by sequencing in a study of shared clonotypes between healthy human individuals. With 1 base removed from V and 7 bases from J, the gap between germline ends came to 22 bases. The germline V gene encodes CDR1 LGHNA and CDR2 YNFKEQ. This CDR3 spans 18 amino acids. Repertoires were generated with immunoSEQ multiplex PCR, while TCRdb's copy carries only in-frame clones and drops some. The sample shows around 620,000 clones, roughly 95% of them seen only once. The naive CD8 population came from CD45RO-negative cells selected for CCR7, without terminally differentiated effector memory CD45RA+ cells.

The source of this sequence is a woman aged 25 to 39 in good health. V gene TRBV4-2 combines with J gene TRBJ2-2; a possible D gene is TRBD2 (6 bases). Sequenced material: naive CD8+ T cells sorted from blood. CDR3 sequence (DNA): TGTGCCAGCAGCCAAGTCCTAGCGACAGACGAGAATGGCGGGGAGCTGTTTTTT. It encodes CASSQVLATDENGGELFF.